This is a list of T cell receptor beta chains from one sample in a study of T cell responses to AZD1222 COVID-19 vaccine. The method was immunoSEQ multiplex PCR; TCRdb's version includes in-frame clones alone and lacks a portion of them. In the table there are approximately 150,000 clones, around 92% of which are singletons. The source was peripheral blood, collected on day 0 of MenACWY control vaccination. The receptors were gathered from an adult in good health. CDR3s include the opening cysteine and the closing phenylalanine or tryptophan. A D gene is named only where the DNA matches it firmly. Some rows have no size entry. The others give once, few or many, or a class for an expanded clone.

clone size	V gene	D gene	J gene	CDR3 DNA	CDR3 protein
.	TRBV6-1	.	TRBJ1-2	TGTGCCAGCAGTGAATCGTGGGCAGGTTCTAACTATGGCTACACCTTC	CASSESWAGSNYGYTF
.	TRBV28	.	TRBJ1-5	TGTGCCAGCAGATATCCGGGGGGTCCCCAGCATTTT	CASRYPGGPQHF
few	TRBV19	TRBD1	TRBJ2-2	TGTGCCAGTAGTATCCATTCGGGACAGTCCGGGGAGCTGTTTTTT	CASSIHSGQSGELFF
.	TRBV4-2	TRBD2	TRBJ2-3	TGTGCCAGCAGCAAGGGACTAGCGGGAGGGCCGAACACAGATACGCAGTATTTT	CASSKGLAGGPNTDTQYF
.	TRBV18	.	TRBJ1-3	TGTGCCAGCTCACCACTAGGGCGAAACACCATATATTTT	CASSPLGRNTIYF
once	TRBV6-5	.	TRBJ1-2	TGTGCCAGCAGTTACAACGGGGACTCACTTTATGGCTACACCTTC	CASSYNGDSLYGYTF
.	TRBV27	.	TRBJ2-3	TGTGCCAGCAGTTCCCAGGGGAAAGATACGCAGTATTTT	CASSSQGKDTQYF
.	TRBV11-3	TRBD2	TRBJ2-7	TGTGCCAGCAGCCTGAGGGGAGGGCAAGGCTACGAGCAGTACTTC	CASSLRGGQGYEQYF
.	TRBV6-5	.	TRBJ2-1	TGTGCCAGCAGCCATCCGAATGAGCAGTTCTTC	CASSHPNEQFF
once	TRBV9	.	TRBJ1-1	TGTGCCAGCAGCGTAGGGGGAATATTATCTAACACTGAAGCTTTCTTT	CASSVGGILSNTEAFF
.	TRBV27	TRBD2	TRBJ2-1	TGTGCCAGCAGCCCTCTAGCGGGAGTACTCAATGAGCAGTTCTTC	CASSPLAGVLNEQFF
.	TRBV4-1	.	TRBJ1-5	TGCGCCAGCAGCCAACACGGACGGTCTCTAAGCAATCAGCCCCAGCATTTT	CASSQHGRSLSNQPQHF
.	TRBV19	TRBD1	TRBJ1-1	TGTGCCAGTAGCGCCGCACAGGGGGCGAGTTTCTGGAACACTGAAGCTTTCTTT	CASSAAQGASFWNTEAFF
.	TRBV5-4	TRBD2	TRBJ2-7	TGTGCCAGCAGCTCCTTAGCGGGTCAAACCTACGAGCAGTACTTC	CASSSLAGQTYEQYF
.	TRBV5-6	.	TRBJ1-2	TGTGCCAGCAGCCGACTCGGGACACCGCGTGGCTACACCTTC	CASSRLGTPRGYTF
.	TRBV15	TRBD2	TRBJ2-7	TGTGCCACCAGCAGAGATGTCGGGCTAGCGGGAGGGCCCCTTCCCTACGAGCAGTACTTC	CATSRDVGLAGGPLPYEQYF
.	TRBV7-6	TRBD2	TRBJ2-3	TGTGCCAGCAGCTTAGGGTCGTCTAGCGGGAGATATACGCAGTATTTT	CASSLGSSSGRYTQYF
.	TRBV2	.	TRBJ2-2	TGTGCCAGCACGAGGGATTCGAACACCGGGGAGCTGTTTTTT	CASTRDSNTGELFF
.	TRBV18	TRBD1	TRBJ1-2	TGTGCCAGCTCACTTACGCAGGGGGTCTATGGCTACACCTTC	CASSLTQGVYGYTF
once	TRBV28	TRBD2	TRBJ2-7	TGTGCCAGCAGTTTAGGAGCGGGAACCGGGGCTGGCGAGCAGTACTTC	CASSLGAGTGAGEQYF
.	TRBV7-8	.	TRBJ2-5	TGTGCCAGCAGCTTAGCGGAGGCTAGCTGGACCCAGTACTTC	CASSLAEASWTQYF
.	TRBV19	TRBD1	TRBJ2-7	TGTGCCAGTAGTTCGCCGGGACAGGGGGTCCTATACGAGCAGTACTTC	CASSSPGQGVLYEQYF
.	TRBV7-9	.	TRBJ1-4	TGTGCCAGCAGCTTCCGGGCAACTAATGAAAAACTGTTTTTT	CASSFRATNEKLFF
.	TRBV9	TRBD1	TRBJ2-7	TGTGCCAGCAGCGCTGGGACAGGGATCGTGTACGAGCAGTACTTC	CASSAGTGIVYEQYF
.	TRBV12-3/TRBV12-4	TRBD1	TRBJ1-1	TGTGCCACCTCGACAGGGCGGTCTGAAGCTTTCTTT	CATSTGRSEAFF
.	TRBV14	.	TRBJ2-7	TGTGCCAGCAGCCAAGTGTCCAGGTTTTCCTACGAGCAGTACTTC	CASSQVSRFSYEQYF
once	TRBV28	.	TRBJ1-1	TGTGCCAGCAGTCCCCGGGTGTTAGGAGCTTTCTTT	CASSPRVLGAFF
.	TRBV18	.	TRBJ2-2	TGTGCCAGCTCACCAGAACGATTCTTGACCGGGGAGCTGTTTTTT	CASSPERFLTGELFF
once	TRBV5-1	TRBD1	TRBJ2-3	TGCGCCAGCAGCTTGGTGACAGGGTGGGACACAGATACGCAGTATTTT	CASSLVTGWDTDTQYF
.	TRBV24-1	.	TRBJ1-6	TGTGCCACCAGTGAGCCAAGGCGCTCCTATAATTCACCCCTCCACTTT	CATSEPRRSYNSPLHF
.	TRBV7-7	.	TRBJ1-3	TGTGCTAGCAGGCCCCTGGGGCTTCAGGTCGGAAACACCATATATTTT	CASRPLGLQVGNTIYF
.	TRBV6-1	TRBD1	TRBJ1-2	TGTGCCAGCAGTGAAGCCTTGGGACAGGCCTATGGCTACACCTTC	CASSEALGQAYGYTF
.	TRBV19	.	TRBJ1-4	TGTGCCAGTAGTATAGATCGGGCAGAGGAAGGTGGACTGTTTTTT	CASSIDRAEEGGLFF
.	TRBV24-1	.	TRBJ1-2	TGTGCCACCAGTGATTTGGATTCGAGATTTAACTATGGCTACACCTTC	CATSDLDSRFNYGYTF
once	TRBV11-3	.	TRBJ1-1	TGTGCCAGCAGCCGGGACGGAGGGTACACTGAAGCTTTCTTT	CASSRDGGYTEAFF
.	TRBV7-2	.	TRBJ1-2	TGTGCCAGCAGCGTGGGTGGTTCTAACTATGGCTACACCTTC	CASSVGGSNYGYTF
.	TRBV5-6	.	TRBJ2-2	TGTGCCAGCAGAGACTTCCTATCCAACACCGGGGAGCTGTTTTTT	CASRDFLSNTGELFF
few	TRBV28	.	TRBJ2-7	TGTGCCAGCAGTTTGACCCTCTACGAGCAGTACTTC	CASSLTLYEQYF
.	TRBV7-9	.	TRBJ2-3	TGTGCCAGCAGCTTGGCCGGACCCTCTTCGCAGTATTTT	CASSLAGPSSQYF
.	TRBV7-9	.	TRBJ2-1	TGTGCCAGCAGCCACCCGGGGCTAGTTGAGGAGGGTGAGCAGTTCTTC	CASSHPGLVEEGEQFF
.	TRBV7-2	.	TRBJ1-2	TGTGCCAGCAAGGTTGCAGGGGCTGATGGCTACACCTTC	CASKVAGADGYTF
many	TRBV2	TRBD1	TRBJ1-5	TGTGCCAGCAGCTTAGAAGGGACAGTCGAACGTTTT	CASSLEGTVERF
.	TRBV6-4	.	TRBJ2-6	TGTGCCAGCAGGGGACACCACTCTGGGGCCAACGTCCTGACTTTC	CASRGHHSGANVLTF
.	TRBV7-3	.	TRBJ2-2	TGTGCCAGCAGCGCCCCCCCCAGAGGCACCGGGGAGCTGTTTTTT	CASSAPPRGTGELFF
.	TRBV19	.	TRBJ1-5	TGTGCCAGTAGTATGGGGGATGGCAATCAGCCCCAGCATTTT	CASSMGDGNQPQHF
.	TRBV7-9	.	TRBJ1-2	TGTGCCAGCAGCTTAGCGGGGAGCGCCTATGGCTACACCTTC	CASSLAGSAYGYTF
.	TRBV9	.	TRBJ1-1	TGTGCCAGCAGCGAGGGGTTGAACACTGAAGCTTTCTTT	CASSEGLNTEAFF
few	TRBV29-1	TRBD1	TRBJ1-1	TGCAGCGTGGACAGGGCAGGGGTCACTGAAGCTTTCTTT	CSVDRAGVTEAFF
.	TRBV20-1	.	TRBJ1-2	TGCAGTCGGACACGTAACTATGGCTACACCTTC	CSRTRNYGYTF
.	TRBV27	.	TRBJ2-2	TGTGCCAGCAGTCCAATTTTTCAAGAACTAGAGGAGCTGTTTTTT	CASSPIFQELEELFF
.	TRBV29-1	.	TRBJ2-2	TGCAGCGTGAGCCGGGTTCGCACCGGGGAGCTGTTTTTT	CSVSRVRTGELFF
.	TRBV11-1	TRBD2	TRBJ2-3	TGTGCCAGCAGCCCTTACAGGTTTGCGGGGGGAGATACGCAGTATTTT	CASSPYRFAGGDTQYF
once	TRBV5-1	.	TRBJ2-7	TGCGCCAGCAGCGGCCCCGGGACCCCTTACTACGAGCAGTACTTC	CASSGPGTPYYEQYF